These 4 T cell receptor beta chains originate from one sample sequenced in a study of shared clonotypes between healthy human individuals. This table comes from immunoSEQ multiplex PCR, and its TCRdb copy is limited to in-frame clones, with some not included. The data hold 2 million to 2.5 million clones, with roughly 90% observed a single time. The material sequenced was naive CD4+ T cells from PBMCs. Subset specified: CD45RA+ positively selected. The origin of the receptors is a man aged 18 to 30 in good health. Some clones in this sample may be carry-over from other donors' samples.

This rearrangement joins TRBV29-1 to TRBJ2-1; a weak D match, TRBD2 (5 bases). The V and J ends lost 3 bases and 3 bases respectively, with 9 bases between them. The CDR3 runs 13 residues. Germline V lookup: CDR1 SQVTM, CDR2 ANQGSEA. This CDR3 is CSVDRGFYNEQFF. For the CDR3, the DNA is TGCAGCGTTGACCGGGGATTCTACAATGAGCAGTTCTTC.

This sequence joins TRBV7-2 and TRBJ1-1; D remains ambiguous. The CDR3 has 13 residues. V lost 4 bases and J 4 bases, leaving 10 bases between the germline ends. Germline lookup yields CDR1 SGHTA and CDR2 FQGNSA. CDR3 amino acids: CASSSGEGTEAFF. DNA of the CDR3: TGTGCCAGCAGCTCCGGAGAGGGCACTGAAGCTTTCTTT.

The chain is built from TRBV10-3 and TRBJ2-5; D remains ambiguous. This CDR3 comprises 13 residues. Germline V gene sequence: CDR1 ENHRY, CDR2 SYGVKD. Trimming pared 6 bases from V and 4 bases from J, leaving 12 bases between. CDR3 sequence (DNA): TGTGCCATCAGCGGCGAAAGCAGAGAGACCCAGTACTTC. As protein: CAISGESRETQYF.

The V and J genes are TRBV25-1 and TRBJ2-3; 7 bases are a match to TRBD1. V was clipped by 2 bases and J by 4 bases; unmatched bases: 6. The CDR3 contains 15 residues. The germline CDR1 and CDR2 sequences are MGHDK and SYGVNS. CDR3 loop: CASSEEYRGADTQYF. CDR3 nucleotide sequence: TGTGCCAGCAGTGAAGAATACAGGGGTGCAGATACGCAGTATTTT.